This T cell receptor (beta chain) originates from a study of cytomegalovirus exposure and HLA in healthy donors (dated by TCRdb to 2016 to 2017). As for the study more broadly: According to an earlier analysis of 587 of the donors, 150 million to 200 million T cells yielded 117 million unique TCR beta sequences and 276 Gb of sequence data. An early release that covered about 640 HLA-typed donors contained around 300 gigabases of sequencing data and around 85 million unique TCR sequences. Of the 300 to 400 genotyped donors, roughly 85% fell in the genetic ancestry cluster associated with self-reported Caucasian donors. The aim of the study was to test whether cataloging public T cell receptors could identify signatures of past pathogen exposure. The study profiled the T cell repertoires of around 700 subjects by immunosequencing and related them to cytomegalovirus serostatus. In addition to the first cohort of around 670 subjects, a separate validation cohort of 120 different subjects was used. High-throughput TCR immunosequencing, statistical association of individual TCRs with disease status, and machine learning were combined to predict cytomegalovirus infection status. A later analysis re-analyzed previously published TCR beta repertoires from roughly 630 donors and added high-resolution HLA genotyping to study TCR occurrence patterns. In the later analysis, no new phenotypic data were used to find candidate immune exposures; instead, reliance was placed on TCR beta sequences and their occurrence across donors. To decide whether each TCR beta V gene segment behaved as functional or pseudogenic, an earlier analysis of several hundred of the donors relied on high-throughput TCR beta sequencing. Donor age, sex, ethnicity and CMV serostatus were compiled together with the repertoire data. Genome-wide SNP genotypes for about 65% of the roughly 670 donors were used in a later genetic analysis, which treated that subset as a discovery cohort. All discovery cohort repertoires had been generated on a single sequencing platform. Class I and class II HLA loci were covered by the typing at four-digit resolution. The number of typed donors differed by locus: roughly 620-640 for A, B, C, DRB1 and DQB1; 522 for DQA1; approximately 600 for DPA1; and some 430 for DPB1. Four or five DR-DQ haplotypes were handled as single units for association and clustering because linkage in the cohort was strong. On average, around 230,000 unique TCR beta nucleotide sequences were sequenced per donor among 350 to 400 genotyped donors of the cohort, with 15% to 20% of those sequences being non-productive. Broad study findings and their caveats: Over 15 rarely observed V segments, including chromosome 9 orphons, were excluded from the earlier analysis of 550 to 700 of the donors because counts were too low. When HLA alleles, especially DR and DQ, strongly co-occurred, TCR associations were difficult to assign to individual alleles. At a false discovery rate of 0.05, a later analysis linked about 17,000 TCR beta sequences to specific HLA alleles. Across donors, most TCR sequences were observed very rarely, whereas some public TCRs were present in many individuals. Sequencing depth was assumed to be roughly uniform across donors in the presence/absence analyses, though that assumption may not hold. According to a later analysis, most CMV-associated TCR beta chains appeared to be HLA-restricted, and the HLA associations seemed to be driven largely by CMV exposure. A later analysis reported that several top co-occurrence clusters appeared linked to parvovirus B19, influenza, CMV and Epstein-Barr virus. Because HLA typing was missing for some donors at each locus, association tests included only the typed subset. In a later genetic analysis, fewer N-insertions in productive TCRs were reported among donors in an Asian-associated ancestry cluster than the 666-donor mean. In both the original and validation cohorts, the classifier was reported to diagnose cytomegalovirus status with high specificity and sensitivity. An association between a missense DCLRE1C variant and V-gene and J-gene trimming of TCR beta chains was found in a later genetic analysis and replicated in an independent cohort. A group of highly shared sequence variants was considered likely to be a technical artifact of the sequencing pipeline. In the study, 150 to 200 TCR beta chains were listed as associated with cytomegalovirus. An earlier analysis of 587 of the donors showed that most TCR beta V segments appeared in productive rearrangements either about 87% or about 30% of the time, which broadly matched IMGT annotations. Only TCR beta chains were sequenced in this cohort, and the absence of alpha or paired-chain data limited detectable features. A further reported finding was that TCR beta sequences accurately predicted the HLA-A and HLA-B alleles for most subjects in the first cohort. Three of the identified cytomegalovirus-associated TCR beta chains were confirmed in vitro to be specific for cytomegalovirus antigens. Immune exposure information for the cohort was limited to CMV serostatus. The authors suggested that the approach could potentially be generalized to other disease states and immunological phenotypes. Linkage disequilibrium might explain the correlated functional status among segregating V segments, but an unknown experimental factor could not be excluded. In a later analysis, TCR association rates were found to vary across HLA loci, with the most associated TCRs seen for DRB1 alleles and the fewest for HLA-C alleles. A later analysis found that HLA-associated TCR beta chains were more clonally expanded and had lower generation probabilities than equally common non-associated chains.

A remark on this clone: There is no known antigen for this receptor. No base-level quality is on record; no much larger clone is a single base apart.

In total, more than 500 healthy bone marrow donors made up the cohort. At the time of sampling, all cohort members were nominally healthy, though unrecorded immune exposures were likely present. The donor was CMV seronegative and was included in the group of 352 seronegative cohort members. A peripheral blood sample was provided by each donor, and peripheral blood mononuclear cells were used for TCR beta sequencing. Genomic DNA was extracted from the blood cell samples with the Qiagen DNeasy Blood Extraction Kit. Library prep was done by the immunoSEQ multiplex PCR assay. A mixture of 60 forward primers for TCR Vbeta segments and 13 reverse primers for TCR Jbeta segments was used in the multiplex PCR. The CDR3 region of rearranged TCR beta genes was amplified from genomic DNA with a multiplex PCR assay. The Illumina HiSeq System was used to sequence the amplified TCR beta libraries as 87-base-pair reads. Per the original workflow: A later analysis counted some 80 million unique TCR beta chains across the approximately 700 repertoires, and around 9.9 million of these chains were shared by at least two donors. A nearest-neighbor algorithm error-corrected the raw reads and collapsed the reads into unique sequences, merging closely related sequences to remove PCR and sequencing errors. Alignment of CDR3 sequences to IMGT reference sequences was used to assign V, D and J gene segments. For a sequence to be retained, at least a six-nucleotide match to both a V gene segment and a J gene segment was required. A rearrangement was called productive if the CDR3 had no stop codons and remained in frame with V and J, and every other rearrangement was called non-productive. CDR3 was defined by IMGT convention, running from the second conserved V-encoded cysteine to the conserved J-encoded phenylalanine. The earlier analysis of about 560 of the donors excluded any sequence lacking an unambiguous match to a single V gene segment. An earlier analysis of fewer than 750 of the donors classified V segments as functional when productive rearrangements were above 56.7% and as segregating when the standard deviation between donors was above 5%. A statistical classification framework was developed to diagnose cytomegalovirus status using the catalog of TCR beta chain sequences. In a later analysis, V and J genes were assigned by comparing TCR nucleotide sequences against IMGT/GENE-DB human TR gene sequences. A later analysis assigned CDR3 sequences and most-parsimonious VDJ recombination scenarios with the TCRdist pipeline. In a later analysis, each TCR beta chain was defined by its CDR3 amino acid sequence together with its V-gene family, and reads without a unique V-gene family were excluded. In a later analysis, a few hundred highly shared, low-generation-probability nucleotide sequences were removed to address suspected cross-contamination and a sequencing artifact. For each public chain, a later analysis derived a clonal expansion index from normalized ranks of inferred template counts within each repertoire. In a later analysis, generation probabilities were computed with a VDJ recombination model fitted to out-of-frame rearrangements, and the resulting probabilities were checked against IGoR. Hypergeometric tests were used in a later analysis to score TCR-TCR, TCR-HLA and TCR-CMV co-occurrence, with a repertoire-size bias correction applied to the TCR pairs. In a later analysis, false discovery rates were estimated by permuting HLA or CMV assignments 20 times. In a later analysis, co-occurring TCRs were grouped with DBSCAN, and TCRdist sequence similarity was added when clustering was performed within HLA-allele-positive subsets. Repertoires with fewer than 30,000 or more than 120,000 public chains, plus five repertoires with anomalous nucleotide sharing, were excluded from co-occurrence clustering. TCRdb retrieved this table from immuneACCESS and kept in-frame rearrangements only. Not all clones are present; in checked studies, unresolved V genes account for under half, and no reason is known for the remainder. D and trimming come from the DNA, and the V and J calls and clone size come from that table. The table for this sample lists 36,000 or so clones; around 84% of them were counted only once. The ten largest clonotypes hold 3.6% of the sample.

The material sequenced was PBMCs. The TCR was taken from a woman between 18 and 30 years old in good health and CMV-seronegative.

This receptor has the CDR3 CASSAEGQNYEQYF. The nucleotide sequence reads TGTGCCAGCAGCGCGGAGGGGCAGAACTACGAGCAGTACTTC. This chain is built from TRBV5-4 and TRBJ2-7; tentative D gene TRBD2, with 6 bases matching. V loses 4 bases of germline sequence and J loses 3 bases, and the interval between the two ends is 14 bases. The CDR3 covers 14 residues, taking in both the cysteine and the phenylalanine. Of all the DNA, just the CDR3 is kept, 42 bases in frame from base 1. As encoded in the germline V gene (reference sequence), CDR1 is SGHNT while CDR2 is YYREEE.